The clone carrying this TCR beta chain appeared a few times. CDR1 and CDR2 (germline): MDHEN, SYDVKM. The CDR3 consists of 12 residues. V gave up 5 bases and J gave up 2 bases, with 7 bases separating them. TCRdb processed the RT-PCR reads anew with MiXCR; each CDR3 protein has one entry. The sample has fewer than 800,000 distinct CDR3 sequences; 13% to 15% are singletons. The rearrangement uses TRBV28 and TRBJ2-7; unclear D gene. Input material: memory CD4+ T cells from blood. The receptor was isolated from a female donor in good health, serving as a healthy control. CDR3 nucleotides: TGTGCCAGCAGTACCAATACCTACGAGCAGTACTTC. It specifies CASSTNTYEQYF.